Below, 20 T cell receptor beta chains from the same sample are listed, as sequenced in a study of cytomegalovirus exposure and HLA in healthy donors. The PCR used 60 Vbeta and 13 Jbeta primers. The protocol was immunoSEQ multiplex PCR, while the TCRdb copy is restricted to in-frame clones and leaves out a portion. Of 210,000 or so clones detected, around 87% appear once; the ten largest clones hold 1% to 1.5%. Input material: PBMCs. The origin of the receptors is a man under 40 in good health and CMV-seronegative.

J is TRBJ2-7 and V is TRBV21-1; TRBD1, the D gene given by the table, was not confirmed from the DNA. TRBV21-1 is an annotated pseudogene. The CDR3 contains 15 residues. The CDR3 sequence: CASSKGRTGSYEQYF. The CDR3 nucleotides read TGTGCCAGCAGCAAAGGGAGGACAGGGTCCTACGAGCAGTACTTC.

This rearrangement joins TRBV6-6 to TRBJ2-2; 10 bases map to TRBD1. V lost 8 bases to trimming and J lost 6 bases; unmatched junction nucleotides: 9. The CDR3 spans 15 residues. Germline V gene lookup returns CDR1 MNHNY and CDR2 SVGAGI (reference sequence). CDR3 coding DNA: TGTGCCAGCGGGACGGGACAGGGGTTATCCGGGGAGCTGTTTTTT. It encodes CASGTGQGLSGELFF.

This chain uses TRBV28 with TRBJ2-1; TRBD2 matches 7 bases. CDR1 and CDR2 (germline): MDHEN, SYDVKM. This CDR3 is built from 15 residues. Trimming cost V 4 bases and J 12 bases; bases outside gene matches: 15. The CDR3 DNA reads TGTGCCAGCAGTTCGCGACTAGCTTTCCAGGACGGGCAGTTCTTC. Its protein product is CASSSRLAFQDGQFF.

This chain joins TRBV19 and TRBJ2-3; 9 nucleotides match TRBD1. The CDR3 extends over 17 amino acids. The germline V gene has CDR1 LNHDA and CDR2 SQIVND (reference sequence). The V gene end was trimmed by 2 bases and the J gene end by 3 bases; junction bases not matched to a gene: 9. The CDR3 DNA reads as TGTGCCAGTAGTATAAGGGCCGGGACAGGGAGGACAGATACGCAGTATTTT. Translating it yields CASSIRAGTGRTDTQYF.

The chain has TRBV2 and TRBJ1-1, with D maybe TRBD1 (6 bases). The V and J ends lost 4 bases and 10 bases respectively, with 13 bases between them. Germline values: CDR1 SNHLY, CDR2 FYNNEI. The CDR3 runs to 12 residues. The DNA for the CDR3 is TGTGCCAGCAGTGTTACCGGGACAACAGCTTTCTTT. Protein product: CASSVTGTTAFF.

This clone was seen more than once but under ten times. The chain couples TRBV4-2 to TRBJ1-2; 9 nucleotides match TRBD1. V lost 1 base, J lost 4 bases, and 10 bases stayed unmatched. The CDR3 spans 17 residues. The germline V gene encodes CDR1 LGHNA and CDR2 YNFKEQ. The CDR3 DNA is TGTGCCAGCAGCCAAGCCTCGGGACAGGGAACTCTCTATGGCTACACCTTC. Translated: CASSQASGQGTLYGYTF.

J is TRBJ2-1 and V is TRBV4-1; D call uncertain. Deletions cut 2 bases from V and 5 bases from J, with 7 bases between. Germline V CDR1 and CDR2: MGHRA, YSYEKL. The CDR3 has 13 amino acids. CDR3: CASSQLGNNEQFF. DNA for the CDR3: TGCGCCAGCAGCCAACTAGGAAACAATGAGCAGTTCTTC.

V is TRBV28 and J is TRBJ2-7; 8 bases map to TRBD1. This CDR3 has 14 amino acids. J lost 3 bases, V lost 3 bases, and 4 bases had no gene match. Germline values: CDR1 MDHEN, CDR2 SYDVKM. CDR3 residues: CASSFGQGVYEQYF. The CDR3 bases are TGTGCCAGCAGTTTTGGACAGGGAGTCTACGAGCAGTACTTC.

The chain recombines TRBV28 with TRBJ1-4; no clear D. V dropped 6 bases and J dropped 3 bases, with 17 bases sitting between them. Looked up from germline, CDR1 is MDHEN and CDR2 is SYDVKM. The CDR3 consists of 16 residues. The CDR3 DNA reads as TGTGCCAGCAGGCCTTCTAGCTCAAGCCCTAATGAAAAACTGTTTTTT. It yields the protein CASRPSSSSPNEKLFF.

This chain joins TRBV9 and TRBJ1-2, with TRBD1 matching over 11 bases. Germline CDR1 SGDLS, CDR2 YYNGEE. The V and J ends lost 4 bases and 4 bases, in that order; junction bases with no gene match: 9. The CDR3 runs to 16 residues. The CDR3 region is CASSPSPGQGVYGYTF. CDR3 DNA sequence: TGTGCCAGCAGCCCCAGCCCGGGACAGGGGGTCTATGGCTACACCTTC.

The DNA for the CDR3 is TGTGCCAGCAGCAGTACCCCTGGGGGGGATACCTACGAGCAGTACTTC. This translates into CASSSTPGGDTYEQYF. This rearrangement joins TRBV9 to TRBJ2-7; 7 nucleotides agree with TRBD2. Germline V CDR1 and CDR2: SGDLS, YYNGEE. V dropped 4 bases and J dropped 2; count of bases not matched to a gene: 12. The CDR3 consists of 16 residues.

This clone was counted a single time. CDR3 amino acids: CASSLEDSMHAYNSPLHF. CDR3 DNA sequence: TGTGCCAGCAGCTTAGAAGACAGTATGCACGCCTATAATTCACCCCTCCACTTT. The V call is TRBV11-3, the J call TRBJ1-6; D possibly corresponds to TRBD1 (5 bases). Germline CDR1 is SGHNT and CDR2 is YENEEA. The CDR3 runs to 18 residues. Trimming cost V 0 bases and J 2 bases, with 14 bases left between them.

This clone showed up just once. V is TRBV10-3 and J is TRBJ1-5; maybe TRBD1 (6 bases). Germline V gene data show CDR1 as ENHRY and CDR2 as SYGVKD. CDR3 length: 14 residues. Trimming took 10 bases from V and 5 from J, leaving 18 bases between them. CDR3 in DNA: TGTGCCACAGGGGACACCGGGTCCTATCAGCCCCAGCATTTT. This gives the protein CATGDTGSYQPQHF.

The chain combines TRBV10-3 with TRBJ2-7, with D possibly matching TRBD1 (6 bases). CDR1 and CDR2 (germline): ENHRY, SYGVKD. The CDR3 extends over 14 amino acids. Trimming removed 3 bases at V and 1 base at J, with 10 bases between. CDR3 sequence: CAISDRDMSYEQYF. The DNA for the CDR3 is TGTGCCATCAGTGACCGGGACATGTCCTACGAGCAGTACTTC.

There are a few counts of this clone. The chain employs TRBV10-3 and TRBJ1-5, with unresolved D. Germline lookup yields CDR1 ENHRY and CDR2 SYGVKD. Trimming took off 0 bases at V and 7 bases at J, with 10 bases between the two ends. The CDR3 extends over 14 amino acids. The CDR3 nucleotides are TGTGCCATCAGTGAGTCAGGGTGGGAGCAGCCCCAGCATTTT. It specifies CAISESGWEQPQHF.

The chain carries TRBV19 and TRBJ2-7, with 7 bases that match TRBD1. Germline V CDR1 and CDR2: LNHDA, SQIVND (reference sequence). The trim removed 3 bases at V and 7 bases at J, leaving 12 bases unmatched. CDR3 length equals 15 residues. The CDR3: CASSIRTGQSGEQYF. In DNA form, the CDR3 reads TGTGCCAGTAGTATTCGGACAGGACAATCGGGTGAGCAGTACTTC.

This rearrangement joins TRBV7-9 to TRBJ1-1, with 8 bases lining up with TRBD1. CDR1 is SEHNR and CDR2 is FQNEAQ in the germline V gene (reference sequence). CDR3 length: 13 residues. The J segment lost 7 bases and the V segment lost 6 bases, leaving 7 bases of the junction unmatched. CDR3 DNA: TGTGCCAGCAGTCAGGGACAGGCAGGTGAAGCTTTCTTT. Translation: CASSQGQAGEAFF.

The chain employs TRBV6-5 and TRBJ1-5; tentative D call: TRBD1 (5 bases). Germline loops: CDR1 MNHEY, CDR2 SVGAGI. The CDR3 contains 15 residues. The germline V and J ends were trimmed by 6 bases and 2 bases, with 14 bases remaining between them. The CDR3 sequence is CASSPWGDRNQPQHF. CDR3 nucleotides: TGTGCCAGCAGCCCCTGGGGGGACCGCAATCAGCCCCAGCATTTT.

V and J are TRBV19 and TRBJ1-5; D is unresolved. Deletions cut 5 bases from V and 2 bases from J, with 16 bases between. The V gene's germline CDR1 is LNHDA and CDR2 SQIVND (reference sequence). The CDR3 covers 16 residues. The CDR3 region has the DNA TGTGCCAGTAGTCCCCTAAGCATAGCCGGCAATCAGCCCCAGCATTTT. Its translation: CASSPLSIAGNQPQHF.

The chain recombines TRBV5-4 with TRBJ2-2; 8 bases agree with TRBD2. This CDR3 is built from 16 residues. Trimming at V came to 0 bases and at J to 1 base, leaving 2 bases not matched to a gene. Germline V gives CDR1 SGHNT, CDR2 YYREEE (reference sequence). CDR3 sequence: CASSLGSGRNTGELFF. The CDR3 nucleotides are TGTGCCAGCAGCTTGGGAAGCGGGAGGAACACCGGGGAGCTGTTTTTT.